This T cell receptor (beta chain) was recovered during a study of blood T cell repertoires in COVID-19. Study information: Some COVID-19 samples were acute and others convalescent; all came from the United States, Italy and Spain. Nucleic acid was either cDNA or gDNA, and it came from T cells, B-cell-depleted T cells, or PBMCs.

Sequencing was performed with immunoSEQ multiplex PCR; in TCRdb, only in-frame clones are kept and a portion is missing. The data contain around 300,000 clones, around 89% of them singletons. Study members were between roughly 18 and 100 years old and lived in approximately 25 US regions. Self-reported history from a screening survey and questionnaire set each donor's cohort. V was clipped by 6 bases and J by 4 bases; unmatched bases: 3. CDR3 length equals 14 residues. Germline CDR1 is ENHRY and CDR2 is SYGVKD. V gene TRBV10-3 combines with J gene TRBJ2-5; 12 nucleotides line up with TRBD1. The TCR was taken from a woman aged 18-30 years with acute COVID-19. Sequencing used PBMCs or T cells enriched from blood (not recorded which). CDR3 sequence: CAIRGQGARETQYF. CDR3 bases: TGTGCCATCAGGGGACAGGGGGCGCGAGAGACCCAGTACTTC.